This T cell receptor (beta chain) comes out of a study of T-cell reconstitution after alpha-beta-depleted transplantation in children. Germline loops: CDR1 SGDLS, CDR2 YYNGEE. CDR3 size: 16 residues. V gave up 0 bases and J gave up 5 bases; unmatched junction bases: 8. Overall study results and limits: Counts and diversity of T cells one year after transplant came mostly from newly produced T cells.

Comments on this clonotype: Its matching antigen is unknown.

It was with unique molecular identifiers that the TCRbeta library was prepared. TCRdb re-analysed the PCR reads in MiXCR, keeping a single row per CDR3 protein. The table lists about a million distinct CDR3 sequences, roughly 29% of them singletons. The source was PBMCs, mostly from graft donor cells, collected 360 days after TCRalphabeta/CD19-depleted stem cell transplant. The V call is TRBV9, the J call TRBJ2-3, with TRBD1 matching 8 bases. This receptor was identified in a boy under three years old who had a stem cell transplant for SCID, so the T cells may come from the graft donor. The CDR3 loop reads CASSVAVQGAIDTQYF. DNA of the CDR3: TGTGCCAGCAGCGTAGCGGTTCAGGGGGCAATAGATACGCAGTATTTT.